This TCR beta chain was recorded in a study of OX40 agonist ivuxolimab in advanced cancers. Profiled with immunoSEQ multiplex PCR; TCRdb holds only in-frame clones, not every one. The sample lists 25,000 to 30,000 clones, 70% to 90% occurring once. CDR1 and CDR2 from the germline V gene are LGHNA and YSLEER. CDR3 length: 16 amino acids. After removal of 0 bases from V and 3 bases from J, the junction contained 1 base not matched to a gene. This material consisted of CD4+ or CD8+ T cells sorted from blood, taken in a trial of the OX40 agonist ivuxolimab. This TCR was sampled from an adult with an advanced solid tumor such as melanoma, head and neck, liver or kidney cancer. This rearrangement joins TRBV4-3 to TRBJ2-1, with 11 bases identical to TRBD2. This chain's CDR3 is CASSQDGTSGYNEQFF. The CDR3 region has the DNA TGCGCCAGCAGCCAAGATGGGACTAGCGGCTACAATGAGCAGTTCTTC.